This note documents a single TCR beta chain sequence. Antigen specificity is unknown. Unique molecular identifiers tagged the TCR beta cDNA libraries. One entry per CDR3 protein results from TCRdb running MiXCR on the PCR reads. Of fewer than 700,000 distinct CDR3 sequences listed, roughly 47% are singletons. This entry is derived from a study of post-analysis software for immune sequencing data. Study context: Relapsing-remitting, secondary progressive and progressive-relapsing forms made up the multiple sclerosis disease courses.

The ends were cut back, 4 bases at V and 5 bases at J, with 18 bases in the middle. This CDR3 is 16 amino acids long. The germline gives CDR1 LNHDA, CDR2 SQIVND (reference sequence). General observations from the study: Five or six TRBV segments, TRBV5-6, TRBV5-1 and TRBV20-1 among them, were found more frequent in patients than controls. Compared against controls, patients with multiple sclerosis displayed significantly lower normalized Chao1 diversity.

What was sequenced was blood. The TCR comes from a girl aged 10 to 17 with multiple sclerosis. The chain uses TRBV19 and TRBJ1-5; D remains unclear. This CDR3 is CASSSMASRAHQPQHF. The CDR3, as DNA: TGTGCCAGTAGTAGTATGGCGTCACGAGCTCATCAGCCCCAGCATTTT.